This T cell receptor beta chain was documented in a study of response to subunit inactivated influenza vaccine. Study observations and caveats: The authors offered the suggestion that each seasonal influenza vaccination recruits few new T cells.

This clonotype was observed a few times. Its antigen is unknown. In germline, CDR1 is LGHNA, CDR2 YSLEER. The CDR3 totals 17 residues. V was pared by 1 base and J by 2 bases, with 15 bases between. TCRdb ran MiXCR on the RT-PCR reads and lists one entry per CDR3 protein. The sample contains under 200,000 distinct CDR3 sequences, over 8.5% of which appear only once. The chain joins TRBV4-3 to TRBJ1-5, with D possibly being TRBD1 (5 bases). The clonotype comes from a man between 50 and 69 years old who received an inactivated influenza vaccine. Sequencing was performed on CD8+ T cells sorted from PBMCs, taken about 23 months after vaccination. CDR3 sequence reads: CASSQGVAGSGNQPQHF. CDR3 coding DNA: TGCGCCAGCAGCCAAGGCGTCGCAGGGAGCGGCAATCAGCCCCAGCATTTT.